This paragraph reports one T cell receptor beta chain. This receptor's antigen is unknown. Base qualities are not recorded, but no much larger clone differs from it by a single base. To prepare the library, the immunoSEQ multiplex PCR assay was applied. In TCRdb, the immuneACCESS table is reduced to in-frame sequences with V and J assigned. These tables do not hold every clone; where another copy was compared, an unresolved V gene accounts for under half, and the others remain unexplained. The sample table contains approximately 13,000 clones; only one count was recorded for 90% of them. The ten largest clonotypes hold under 15% of the sample. This specimen comes from a study of T cell changes during pregnancy in multiple sclerosis (dated by TCRdb to between 2018 and 2021). About the full investigation: Changes in the T cell repertoire over the course of pregnancy were examined in this study in women with multiple sclerosis.

The germline V gene encodes CDR1 MNHNS and CDR2 SASEGT. Measured from the cysteine to the phenylalanine, the CDR3 is 15 residues long. Only the CDR3 DNA stays, 45 bases, in frame from base 1. From V the trimming removes 4 bases and from J it removes 2 bases, while the gene matches leave 5 bases of the junction unaccounted for. The V gene is TRBV6-1 and the J gene is TRBJ1-3; 7 central nucleotides agree with TRBD1. Sequenced here: CD8+ T cells from peripheral blood mononuclear cells, sampled after pregnancy. The clonotype originates from a female donor in good health, enrolled as a control in a pregnancy study. The CDR3 protein sequence reads: CASSGETGTGNTIYF. The nucleotide sequence reads TGTGCCAGCAGTGGGGAGACAGGGACTGGAAACACCATATATTTT.